These 7 T cell receptor beta chains originate from one sample sequenced in a study of T-cell reconstitution after alpha-beta-depleted transplantation in children. A TCRbeta library incorporating unique molecular identifiers was prepared. TCRdb reprocessed the PCR reads via MiXCR and lists one record per CDR3 protein. The sample shows about 590,000 distinct CDR3 sequences, 13% of them seen only once. Sequencing used PBMCs, mostly from graft donor cells, obtained 360 days after TCRalphabeta/CD19-depleted stem cell transplant. These TCRs come from a male patient aged 5 to 17 who had a stem cell transplant for acute myeloid leukemia, so the T cells may come from the graft donor.

The V call is TRBV5-1, the J call TRBJ2-7; 13 nucleotides line up with TRBD2. The germline V gene encodes CDR1 SGHRS and CDR2 YFSETQ. The CDR3 is made up of 15 amino acids. The J segment lost 7 bases and the V segment lost 3 bases, leaving 7 bases of the junction unmatched. CDR3 in DNA: TGCGCCAGCAGCTCCGGACTAGCGGGAGTATGGGAGCAGTACTTC. Protein: CASSSGLAGVWEQYF.

In its sample, this clonotype was seen a few times. This chain uses TRBV7-9 with TRBJ2-5; 8 bases align to TRBD2. The V gene's germline CDR1 is SEHNR and CDR2 FQNEAQ (reference sequence). V was clipped by 1 base and J by 3 bases; unmatched bases: 4. This CDR3 is 15 amino acids long. CDR3 protein: CASSLVAGKEETQYF. The CDR3, as DNA: TGTGCCAGCAGCTTAGTAGCGGGAAAAGAAGAGACCCAGTACTTC.

This clonotype was picked up many times. The gene calls are TRBV11-2 and TRBJ1-1, with D uncertain. Per the germline V gene, CDR1 is SGHAT and CDR2 is FQNNGV. The CDR3 consists of 15 residues. Trimming removed 4 bases from V and 5 bases from J, with 17 bases in between. In nucleotides, the CDR3 is TGTGCCAGCAGCTCCATCGTCGGGAGAAGGACTGAAGCTTTCTTT. Translation gives CASSSIVGRRTEAFF. Together with reference TRBV11-2 and TRBJ1-1, the CDR3 gives the full variable domain: EAGVAQSPRYKIIEKRQSVAFWCNPISGHATLYWYQQILGQGPKLLIQFQNNGVVDDSQLPKDRFSAERLKGVDSTLKIQPAKLEDSAVYLCASSSIVGRRTEAFFGQGTRLTVV.

The chain combines TRBV19 with TRBJ2-7; tentative D call: TRBD1 (5 bases). The V end lost 3 bases, the J end lost 5 bases, and 14 bases lay between the germline ends. CDR1 LNHDA and CDR2 SQIVND come from the germline V gene (reference sequence). The CDR3 consists of 14 residues. CDR3 sequence: CASSISQGWHEQYF. DNA for the CDR3: TGTGCCAGTAGTATTTCCCAGGGCTGGCACGAGCAGTACTTC. Full variable domain (rest looked up from reference TRBV19 and TRBJ2-7): DGGITQSPKYLFRKEGQNVTLSCEQNLNHDAMYWYRQDPGQGLRLIYYSQIVNDFQKGDIAEGYSVSREKKESFPLTVTSAQKNPTAFYLCASSISQGWHEQYFGPGTRLTVT.

In the case of this clonotype: A much larger clone is a single base away; this may be a read error. This chain links TRBV12-3 or TRBV12-4 with TRBJ2-1; 12 bases line up with TRBD2. This CDR3 contains 14 residues. V lost 5 bases, J lost 12 bases, and 8 bases stayed unmatched. The DNA for the CDR3 is TGTGCCAGCAGTCCCCGGACTAGCGGGAAAGCGCAGTTCTTC. Translating gives CASSPRTSGKAQFF.

Many counts were recorded for this clonotype. The chain has TRBV5-1 and TRBJ2-1, with 8 positions matching TRBD2. With 3 bases clipped from V and 5 bases from J, the junction kept 7 bases outside the gene matches. Looked up from germline, CDR1 is SGHRS and CDR2 is YFSETQ. CDR3 length: 15 amino acids. CDR3 bases: TGCGCCAGCAGCTCCCCGGGACTAGGAAACAATGAGCAGTTCTTC. Its translation: CASSSPGLGNNEQFF.

At least ten counts were recorded for this clonotype. This rearrangement joins TRBV7-2 to TRBJ2-5; 7 nucleotides align to TRBD1. With 4 bases clipped from V and 2 bases from J, the junction kept 7 bases outside the gene matches. CDR1 and CDR2 from the germline V gene are SGHTA and FQGNSA. The CDR3 totals 15 residues. The CDR3 loop reads CASSSSGTVQETQYF. The CDR3 DNA reads TGTGCCAGCAGCTCCTCCGGGACAGTGCAAGAGACCCAGTACTTC.